The 16 T cell receptor beta chains listed next were all sequenced from one sample in a study of blood T cell repertoires in COVID-19. The table came from immunoSEQ multiplex PCR; TCRdb's copy has only in-frame clones and leaves some out. This sample carries 310,000 or so clones, roughly 87% of them seen once, and the ten largest clones take approximately 5%. The sequenced sample consisted of PBMCs or T cells enriched from blood (not recorded which). The receptors were sampled from a woman in her 30s who had recovered from COVID-19.

The CDR3 DNA reads as TGTGCCAGCTCCCCAGGCAACAGGGGAAGGGACACTGAAGCTTTCTTT. This gives the protein CASSPGNRGRDTEAFF. The chain joins TRBV18 to TRBJ1-1, with 7 bases that match TRBD1. The germline gives CDR1 KGHSH, CDR2 LQKENI. The trim removed 6 bases at V and 3 bases at J, leaving 13 bases unmatched. This CDR3 is built from 16 residues.

This chain links TRBV19 with TRBJ2-1; 8 positions match TRBD1. Germline assignment: CDR1 LNHDA and CDR2 SQIVND (reference sequence). This CDR3 spans 12 amino acids. Trimming cost V 5 bases and J 9 bases; bases outside gene matches: 3. The CDR3 nucleotides read TGTGCCAGTAGTTCAGGGGGCCTTGAGCAGTTCTTC. This translates into CASSSGGLEQFF.

Only a few counts were recorded for this clone. The chain uses TRBV27 and TRBJ2-7; a weak D match, TRBD1 (7 bases). Trimming left V 6 bases short and J 5 bases short, with 17 bases between. The CDR3 loop spans 14 amino acids. Germline V gene lookup returns CDR1 MNHEY and CDR2 SMNVEV (reference sequence). This chain's CDR3 is CASSPRGAGNEQYF. Written as DNA, the CDR3 is TGTGCCAGCAGCCCCAGGGGGGCCGGGAACGAGCAGTACTTC.

The chain links TRBV27 to TRBJ2-1; a weak D match, TRBD1 (5 bases). The germline V and J ends were trimmed by 5 bases and 9 bases, with 8 bases remaining between them. Germline V gene lookup returns CDR1 MNHEY and CDR2 SMNVEV (reference sequence). This CDR3 has 11 residues. The CDR3 nucleotides are TGTGCCAGCAGTAGGGGTTCTGAGCAGTTCTTC. Amino acids: CASSRGSEQFF.

The rearrangement uses TRBV2 and TRBJ1-1; D is unresolved. This CDR3 has 14 residues. The V gene's germline CDR1 is SNHLY and CDR2 FYNNEI. The V end was cut by 7 bases, the J end by 4 bases, with 16 bases between. The CDR3 here is CASTYSGGSTEAFF. CDR3 bases: TGTGCCAGCACCTACTCCGGAGGGAGCACTGAAGCTTTCTTT.

The rearrangement links TRBV19 to TRBJ2-2, with 14 bases identical to TRBD2. Looked up from germline, CDR1 is LNHDA and CDR2 is SQIVND (reference sequence). Germline trimming cut 5 bases from V and 7 bases from J; bases unmatched to any gene: 9. The length of the CDR3 is 17 residues. The CDR3 DNA sequence: TGTGCCAGTAGTGCCGGGACTAGCGGGGGTCTAGGCGGGGAGCTGTTTTTT. It codes for CASSAGTSGGLGGELFF.

This clone came up a few times. The chain employs TRBV4-1 and TRBJ1-1; 8 nucleotides line up with TRBD1. Trimming cost V 2 bases and J 2 bases; bases outside gene matches: 7. Germline V gene data show CDR1 as MGHRA and CDR2 as YSYEKL. The CDR3 is 16 amino acids. CDR3 in DNA: TGCGCCAGCAGCCAATTTACGACAGGGGCAAACACTGAAGCTTTCTTT. Translating gives CASSQFTTGANTEAFF.

This clone was observed a single time. The chain combines TRBV7-9 with TRBJ1-1; D is perhaps TRBD1 (5 bases). CDR1 is SEHNR and CDR2 is FQNEAQ in the germline V gene (reference sequence). The CDR3 is 12 amino acids. The V end was cut by 3 bases, the J end by 11 bases, with 13 bases between. Here the CDR3 reads CASSLLGGGAFF. The CDR3 region has the DNA TGTGCCAGCAGCTTGTTGGGGGGTGGTGCTTTCTTT. The full variable domain, rest sourced from reference TRBV7-9 and TRBJ1-1, is DTGVSQNPRHKITKRGQNVTFRCDPISEHNRLYWYRQTLGQGPEFLTYFQNEAQLEKSRLLSDRFSAERPKGSFSTLEIQRTEQGDSAMYLCASSLLGGGAFFGQGTRLTVV.

The gene calls are TRBV27 and TRBJ2-1, with 10 nucleotides matching TRBD2. The germline CDR1 and CDR2 sequences are MNHEY and SMNVEV (reference sequence). The V gene end was trimmed by 8 bases and the J gene end by 8 bases; junction bases not matched to a gene: 9. The CDR3 has 14 residues. CDR3 DNA sequence: TGTGCCAGCGTCCCTAGCGGGGGCGGCGATGAGCAGTTCTTC. This sequence encodes CASVPSGGGDEQFF.

The chain employs TRBV5-5 and TRBJ1-6; weak D call: TRBD1 (5 bases). V lost 0 bases and J 7 bases, leaving 8 bases between the germline ends. From germline, CDR1 is SGHKS and CDR2 YYEKEE (reference sequence). The CDR3 has 14 residues. The CDR3: CASSLGQINSPLHF. The CDR3 DNA reads as TGTGCCAGCAGCTTGGGACAGATAAATTCACCCCTCCACTTT.

A word on this clone: A single base separates this from a much larger clone, so it may be a read error. The gene calls are TRBV9 and TRBJ1-1; no reliable D call. CDR1 is SGDLS and CDR2 is YYNGEE in the germline V gene. The CDR3 has 13 amino acids. Trimming cost V 3 bases and J 1 base, with 7 bases left between them. The CDR3 coding sequence is TGTGCCAGCAGCGCGGGTTCGAACACTGAAGCTTTCTTT. Protein: CASSAGSNTEAFF.

The chain joins TRBV10-3 to TRBJ1-2; 8 bases map to TRBD1. CDR1 and CDR2 (germline): ENHRY, SYGVKD. This CDR3 contains 16 residues. V lost 2 bases and J lost 4; bases outside the gene matches: 9. In nucleotides, the CDR3 is TGTGCCATCAGTGAGACACCGACAGGGGTGTCCTATGGCTACACCTTC. It yields the protein CAISETPTGVSYGYTF.

The chain uses TRBV15 and TRBJ1-2; D remains unclear. The CDR3 has 15 amino acids. Germline V CDR1 and CDR2: LNHNV, YYDKDF (reference sequence). Between the trimmed V and J ends, which lost 0 bases and 2 bases, there was a span of 10 bases. CDR3 in amino acids: CATSRDLAQNYGYTF. The CDR3 bases are TGTGCCACCAGCAGAGATTTGGCACAGAACTATGGCTACACCTTC.

This clone showed up just once. The CDR3 nucleotides are TGCGCCAGCAGTCAGAGGGCCGGCAGGAACTACGAGCAGTACTTC. Encoded protein: CASSQRAGRNYEQYF. The rearrangement joins TRBV23-1 to TRBJ2-7, with a possible D match to TRBD2 (5 bases). Being an ORF, TRBV23-1 has a function that is uncertain. V was pared by 3 bases and J by 3 bases, with 15 bases between. This CDR3 has 15 residues.

The gene calls are TRBV6-5 and TRBJ2-3; TRBD2 might be the D (6 bases). From germline, CDR1 is MNHEY and CDR2 SVGAGI. The CDR3 runs to 16 residues. Trimming took 0 bases from V and 5 from J, leaving 15 bases between them. CDR3 nucleotides: TGTGCCAGCAGTTACTCCGAGCGGGCGTTCTTAGATACGCAGTATTTT. This codes for CASSYSERAFLDTQYF.

This clone was seen only once. CDR3 in DNA: TGTGCCAGCAGCTTAGTAAAACGGACAGGGGCGACGAACACTGAAGCTTTCTTT. Encoded protein: CASSLVKRTGATNTEAFF. This chain uses TRBV7-9 with TRBJ1-1; 9 positions agree with TRBD1. Germline V gives CDR1 SEHNR, CDR2 FQNEAQ (reference sequence). CDR3 size: 18 residues. With V trimmed by 1 base and J by 1 base, 10 bases remained unmatched.